The rows below give T cell receptor beta chains drawn from one sample of a study of CD8+CD57+ T cells in acquired aplastic anemia. TCRdb processed the reads anew with MiXCR; each CDR3 protein has one entry. The sample lists some 290,000 distinct CDR3 sequences, approximately 55% seen once, with 8% in the top ten. Sequencing input: sorted CD4+, CD8+, or CD8+CD57+ T cells (not recorded which) from PBMCs. These receptors all come from a human donor with severe aplastic anemia or a healthy control (not recorded which). Each CDR3 is given without its conserved first and last residue.

j_gene | v_gene | CDR3aa
TRBJ2-7 | TRBV2 | ASSPLFEQY
TRBJ1-6 | TRBV5-5 | ASSGGSNSPLH
TRBJ2-2 | TRBV7-3 | ASSIGETGELF
TRBJ1-2 | TRBV7-8 | ASSLLQGFYGYT
TRBJ2-5 | TRBV30 | AWSKKRDSPTETQY
TRBJ2-7 | TRBV20-1 | SAPRSTTGEQY
TRBJ2-2 | TRBV24-1 | ATSAGGVGELF
TRBJ1-3 | TRBV7-8 | ASSLVQPISGNTIY
TRBJ1-6 | TRBV15 | ATSNAGSVNSPLH
TRBJ2-5 | TRBV7-9 | ASSLGQGGEETQY
TRBJ1-5 | TRBV10-3 | ATKDREGNQPQH
TRBJ2-5 | TRBV7-9 | ASMVWGEETQY
TRBJ2-3 | TRBV29-1 | SGEASGRGGGTDTQY
TRBJ1-1 | TRBV6-5 | ASSPSLMNTEAF
TRBJ2-1 | TRBV19 | ASSIDGLRDEQF
TRBJ1-6 | TRBV6-6 | ASSYGDSRNSPLH
TRBJ1-1 | TRBV10-2 | ASSVVAVGDEAF
TRBJ1-2 | TRBV20-1 | SARDRGSALYGYT
TRBJ2-7 | TRBV20-1 | SQGLAMTGEQY
TRBJ1-5 | TRBV18 | ASSTGTGVQPQH
TRBJ1-6 | TRBV9 | ASSVEAGFLIPLH
TRBJ1-4 | TRBV10-3 | AISPSGTGNEKLF
TRBJ2-7 | TRBV20-1 | SARSPQGFLEQY
TRBJ1-6 | TRBV10-3 | AISDGGWALH
TRBJ2-2 | TRBV7-6 | ASSPGTPSNTGELF
TRBJ1-2 | TRBV14 | ASSQERGGIYGYT